This section outlines one TCR beta chain sequence together with its context. Its specificity is not known. This specimen belongs to a study of vaccination effects on CD4 cells after COVID-19. Whole-study context: A couple of convalescent patients were sampled 16 days and one week before vaccination.

Method: immunoSEQ multiplex PCR; TCRdb's copy keeps in-frame clones and lacks some. Of about 64,000 clones listed, more than 60% were seen once; the top ten hold 20% to 25%. Culture lasted about 11 days before CD4+ T cell isolation. Sometime from March through December 2020, the person acquired a SARS-CoV-2 infection that PCR confirmed. The starting material was CD4+ T cells from PBMCs cultured without peptide, obtained before COVID-19 vaccination. This clonotype was obtained from a human donor who had a prior SARS-CoV-2 infection.

CDR3: CASTPGTAENYGYTF. The CDR3 nucleotides are TGCGCCAGCACCCCGGGGACGGCGGAGAACTATGGCTACACCTTC. The V gene is TRBV5-1, the J gene TRBJ1-2; D perhaps matches TRBD1 (5 bases). The CDR3 consists of 15 residues. CDR1 is SGHRS and CDR2 is YFSETQ in the germline V gene. Trimming cost V 6 bases and J 2 bases, with 17 bases left between them.